The 9 T cell receptor beta chains below all came from one sample that was sequenced in a study of T cells expressing NK-cell markers. TCRdb reanalyzed the 5' RACE reads and collapses them to one entry per CDR3 protein, without DNA. This table holds fewer than 40,000 distinct CDR3 sequences. Sequencing was done on a sample of blood T cells: a sorted CD56 or NKG2C T cell subset, CD4+ or CD8+ T cells, or bulk PBMC T cells (not recorded which). The receptors were sampled from a woman aged 18-70 years in good health.

This rearrangement joins TRBV2 to TRBJ2-3; checking the TCRdb D call of TRBD1 is not possible without DNA. CDR3 length equals 13 residues. Looked up from germline, CDR1 is SNHLY and CDR2 is FYNNEI. CDR3 region: CASMPRGTDTQYF.

The chain joins TRBV2 to TRBJ2-7; the D gene TCRdb calls, TRBD2, cannot be checked with no DNA. CDR3 size: 14 residues. Germline CDR1 reads SNHLY; CDR2 reads FYNNEI. The CDR3 is CASSETLIAYEQYF.

CDR3 amino acids: CASSLTSGSEWQFF. The rearrangement uses TRBV5-1 and TRBJ2-1; checking the TCRdb D call of TRBD2 is not possible without DNA. The CDR3 is 14 amino acids. CDR1 and CDR2 (germline): SGHRS, YFSETQ.

The chain has TRBV4-1 and TRBJ2-7; the TRBD2 assignment by TCRdb is unverifiable without DNA. The CDR3 loop spans 13 amino acids. The germline CDR1 and CDR2 sequences are MGHRA and YSYEKL. This CDR3 reads CASSPVQAGEQYF.

V is TRBV6-4 and J is TRBJ2-1; the TRBD2 assignment by TCRdb is unverifiable without DNA. The CDR3 loop spans 13 amino acids. CDR1 and CDR2 (germline): MRHNA, SNTAGT. CDR3 sequence reads: CASSDSSAGVQFF.

The chain is built from TRBV24-1 and TRBJ1-1. Germline V gives CDR1 KGHDR, CDR2 SFDVKD. The CDR3 runs to 14 residues. The chain's CDR3 is CATRASDVNTEAFF.

This chain uses TRBV13 with TRBJ1-4; TCRdb's D call, TRBD1, is unchecked because there is no DNA. CDR3 size: 15 residues. Germline values: CDR1 PRHDT, CDR2 FYEKMQ (reference sequence). This chain's CDR3 is CASSRPGHPREKLFF. Filled out from reference TRBV13 and TRBJ1-4, the complete variable domain reads AAGVIQSPRHLIKEKRETATLKCYPIPRHDTVYWYQQGPGQDPQFLISFYEKMQSDKGSIPDRFSAQQFSDYHSELNMSSLELGDSALYFCASSRPGHPREKLFFGSGTQLSVL.

The rearrangement uses TRBV5-1 and TRBJ1-1. CDR3 length: 14 amino acids. Germline V lookup: CDR1 SGHRS, CDR2 YFSETQ. The chain's CDR3 is CASRSEGGHTEAFF. Full variable domain (outside the CDR3, taken from reference TRBV5-1 and TRBJ1-1): KAGVTQTPRYLIKTRGQQVTLSCSPISGHRSVSWYQQTPGQGLQFLFEYFSETQRNKGNFPGRFSGRQFSNSRSEMNVSTLELGDSALYLCASRSEGGHTEAFFGQGTRLTVV.

The V and J genes are TRBV27 and TRBJ2-1; TCRdb lists TRBD2, though no DNA is available to test this call. Germline V gene sequence: CDR1 MNHEY, CDR2 SMNVEV (reference sequence). The CDR3 consists of 14 residues. The CDR3 sequence is CASSLLAAYNEQFF.